This T cell receptor beta chain was observed in a study of cytomegalovirus exposure and HLA in healthy donors. The study, taken as a whole, reports: Listed as cytomegalovirus-associated were approximately 160 TCR beta chains. When a later analysis was performed, an Asian-associated ancestry cluster reportedly had fewer N-insertions than the 666-donor mean. An observed cluster of highly shared sequence variants was recorded as a likely sequencing artifact.

About this clone: Its antigen is as yet unknown.

Germline V CDR1 and CDR2: SQVTM, ANQGSEA. The CDR3 extends over 15 amino acids. Unmatched junction bases numbered 9, after V lost 5 bases and J lost 4 bases. The study ran its PCR with 60 Vbeta and 13 Jbeta primers. The protocol was immunoSEQ multiplex PCR, while the TCRdb copy is restricted to in-frame clones and leaves out a portion. The profile shows 210,000 or so clones, over 75% of them singletons. The TCR was taken from a man between 18 and 29 years old in good health and CMV-seronegative. The sequencing sample was made of PBMCs. The genes are TRBV29-1 and TRBJ1-3, with 9 bases matching TRBD1. CDR3 in DNA: TGCAGCGTTCTTATTCCGGGACAGGGAGGAAACACCATATATTTT. This translates into CSVLIPGQGGNTIYF. The whole variable domain, remainder taken from reference TRBV29-1 and TRBJ1-3, is SAVISQKPSRDICQRGTSLTIQCQVDSQVTMMFWYRQQPGQSLTLIATANQGSEATYESGFVIDKFPISRPNLTFSTLTVSNMSPEDSSIYLCSVLIPGQGGNTIYFGEGSWLTVV.